This T cell receptor beta chain was sequenced for a study of beta chain features in type 1 diabetes. Study information: Examination of sorted cells across all samples involved 90 million to 120 million cells. General study results and limits: Patients with type 1 diabetes carried fewer insertions and had more deletions at their VDJ junctions.

V lost 1 base to trimming and J lost 6 bases; unmatched junction nucleotides: 7. The CDR3 has 15 amino acids. Germline values: CDR1 GTSNPN, CDR2 SVGIG (reference sequence). This clone was seen a few times. What it binds is not known. Every isolated RNA sample was fully reverse transcribed, so sequencing captured expressed TCRB transcripts. TCRdb keeps only in-frame clones here, not all; method: immunoSEQ multiplex PCR. The repertoire consists of about 350,000 clones, with about 19% occurring once and the leading ten covering 0.035% to 0.055%. A single heparinised draw of approximately 110 mL on average was taken per donor.

The sequenced sample was naive CD4+ T cells from blood. The V gene is TRBV30, the J gene TRBJ2-1, with TRBD2 matching over 9 bases. This receptor was obtained from a woman aged 18 to 35 in good health. The CDR3, as DNA: TGTGCCTGGAGTGCGGGACTAGCCGCCCTCAATGAGCAGTTCTTC. The encoded protein is CAWSAGLAALNEQFF.